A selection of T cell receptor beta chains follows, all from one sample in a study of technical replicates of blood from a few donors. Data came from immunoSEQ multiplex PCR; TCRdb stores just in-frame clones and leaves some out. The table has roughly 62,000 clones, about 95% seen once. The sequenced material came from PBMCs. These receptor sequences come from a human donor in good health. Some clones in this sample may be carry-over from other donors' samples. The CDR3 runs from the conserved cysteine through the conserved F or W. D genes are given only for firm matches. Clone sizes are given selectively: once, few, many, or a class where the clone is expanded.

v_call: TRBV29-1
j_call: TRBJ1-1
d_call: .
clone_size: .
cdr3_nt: TGCAGCGTAACAGAGCTGAACACTGAAGCTTTCTTT
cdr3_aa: CSVTELNTEAFF

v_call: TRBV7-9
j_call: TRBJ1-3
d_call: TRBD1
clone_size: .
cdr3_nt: TGTGCCAGCAGCTCCGTTACAGGGGTATCTGGAAACACCATATATTTT
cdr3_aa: CASSSVTGVSGNTIYF

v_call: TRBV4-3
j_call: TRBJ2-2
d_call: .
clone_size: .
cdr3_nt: TGCGCCAGCAGCCAAGGTTATGACACCGGGGAGCTGTTTTTT
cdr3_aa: CASSQGYDTGELFF

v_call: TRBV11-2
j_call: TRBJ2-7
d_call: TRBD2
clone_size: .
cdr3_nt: TGTGCCAGCAGCTCCTTCAGGTCGGGAGGAGGCGAGCAGTACTTC
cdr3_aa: CASSSFRSGGGEQYF

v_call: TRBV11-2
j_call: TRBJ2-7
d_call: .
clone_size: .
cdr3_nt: TGTGCCAGCAGCCGTAGGGACTCCACTCCCGAGCAGTACTTC
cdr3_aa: CASSRRDSTPEQYF

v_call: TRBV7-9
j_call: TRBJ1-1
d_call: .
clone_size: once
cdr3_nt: TGTGCCAGCAGCCGGGGGATGCAGTCTGAAGCTTTCTTT
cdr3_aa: CASSRGMQSEAFF

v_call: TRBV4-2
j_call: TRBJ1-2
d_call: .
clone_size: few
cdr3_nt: TGTGCCAGCAGCCAAGATCCAGGGGCGAACTATGGCTACACCTTC
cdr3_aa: CASSQDPGANYGYTF

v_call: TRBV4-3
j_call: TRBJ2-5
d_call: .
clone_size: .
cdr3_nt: TGCGCCAGCAGCCGCCAAGCAGACAGCTACCAAGAGACCCAGTACTTC
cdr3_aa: CASSRQADSYQETQYF

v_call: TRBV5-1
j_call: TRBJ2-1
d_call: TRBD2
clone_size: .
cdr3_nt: TGCGCCAGCAGCGGAAGCGGGGCATACAATGAGCAGTTCTTC
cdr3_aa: CASSGSGAYNEQFF

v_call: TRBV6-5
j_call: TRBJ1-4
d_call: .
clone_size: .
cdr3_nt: TGTGCCAGCAGTTACTCACAGGTCCCGAATGAAAAACTGTTTTTT
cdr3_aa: CASSYSQVPNEKLFF

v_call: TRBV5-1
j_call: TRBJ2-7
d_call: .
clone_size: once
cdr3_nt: TGCGCCAGCAGCAACAGGGCATACGAGCAGTACTTC
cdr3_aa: CASSNRAYEQYF

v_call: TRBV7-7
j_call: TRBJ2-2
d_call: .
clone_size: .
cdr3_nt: TGTGCCACCAGTCAGACTCAGAACACCGGGGAGCTGTTTTTT
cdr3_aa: CATSQTQNTGELFF

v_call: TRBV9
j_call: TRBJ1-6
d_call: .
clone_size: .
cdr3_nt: TGTGCCAGCAATGGGGGCGAAGGGGGATCACCCCTCCACTTT
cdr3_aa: CASNGGEGGSPLHF

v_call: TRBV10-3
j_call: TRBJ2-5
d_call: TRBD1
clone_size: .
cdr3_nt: TGTGCCTCCCGAGGGACAGGGATGGCAGAGACCCAGTACTTC
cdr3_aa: CASRGTGMAETQYF

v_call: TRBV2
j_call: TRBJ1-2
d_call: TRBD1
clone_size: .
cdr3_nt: TGTGCCAGCAAGGGCCAGGGGGCATATGGCTACACCTTC
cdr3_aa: CASKGQGAYGYTF

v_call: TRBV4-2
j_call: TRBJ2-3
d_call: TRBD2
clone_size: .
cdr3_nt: TGTGCCAGCAGCCAAGGGGTGGTAGGGCTAGCGGGGGGAGATACGCAGTATTTT
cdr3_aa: CASSQGVVGLAGGDTQYF

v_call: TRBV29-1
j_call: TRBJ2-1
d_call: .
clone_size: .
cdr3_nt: TGCAGCGTTGAAGATCCCCCAGGGACCTACAATGAGCAGTTCTTC
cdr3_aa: CSVEDPPGTYNEQFF

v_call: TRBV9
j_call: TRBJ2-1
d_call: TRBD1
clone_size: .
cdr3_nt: TGTGCCAGCAGCGTAGGGGGACAGTCCCATAATGAGCAGTTCTTC
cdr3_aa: CASSVGGQSHNEQFF

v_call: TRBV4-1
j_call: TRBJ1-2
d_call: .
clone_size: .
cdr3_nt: TGCGCCAGCAGCCAAGTGGAGACAGCGGGCTATGGCTACACCTTC
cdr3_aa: CASSQVETAGYGYTF

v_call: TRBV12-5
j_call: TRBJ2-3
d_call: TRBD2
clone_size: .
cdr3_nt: TGTGCTAGTGGGAAAATAGCGGGGGGGCTCCTCACAGATACGCAGTATTTT
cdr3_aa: CASGKIAGGLLTDTQYF

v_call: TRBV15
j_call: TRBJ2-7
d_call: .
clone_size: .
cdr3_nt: TGTGCCACCAGCAGAGATCGGAACCCGGGGGTGAGCTCCTACGAGCAGTACTTC
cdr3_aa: CATSRDRNPGVSSYEQYF

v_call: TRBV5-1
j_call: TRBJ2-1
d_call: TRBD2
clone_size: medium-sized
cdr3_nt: TGCGCCAGCAGCTTTAGCGGGGCCTACAATGAGCAGTTCTTC
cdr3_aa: CASSFSGAYNEQFF

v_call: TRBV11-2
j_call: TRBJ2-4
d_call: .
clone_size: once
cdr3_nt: TGTGCCAGCAGCTTAGATGGGGCAGGGGTAAACATTCAGTACTTC
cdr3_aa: CASSLDGAGVNIQYF

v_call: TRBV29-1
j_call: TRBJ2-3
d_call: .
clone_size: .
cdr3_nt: TGCAGCGTTGAAGACCCTAACACAGATACGCAGTATTTT
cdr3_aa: CSVEDPNTDTQYF

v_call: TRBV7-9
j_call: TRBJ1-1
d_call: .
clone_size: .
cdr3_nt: TGTGCCAGCAGCTTTAGTGCTAACACTGAAGCTTTCTTT
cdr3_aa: CASSFSANTEAFF

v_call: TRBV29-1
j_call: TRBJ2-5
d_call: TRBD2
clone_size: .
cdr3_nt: TGCAGCGTAGCCCCGGGACTAGTTTTAGAGACCCAGTACTTC
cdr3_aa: CSVAPGLVLETQYF

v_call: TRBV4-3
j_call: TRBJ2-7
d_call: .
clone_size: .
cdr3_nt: TGCGCCAGCAGCCAAGAAAGACAGGTCTACGAGCAGTACTTC
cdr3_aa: CASSQERQVYEQYF

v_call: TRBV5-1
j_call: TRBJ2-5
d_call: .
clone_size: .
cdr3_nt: TGCGCCAGCAGCGCATCCGGAGGCAGTTTCCAAGAGACCCAGTACTTC
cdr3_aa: CASSASGGSFQETQYF

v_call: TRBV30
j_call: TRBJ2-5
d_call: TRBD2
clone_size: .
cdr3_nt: TGTGCCTGGAGTTTTAGGACTAGTTCACTTCGGCAAGAGACCCAGTACTTC
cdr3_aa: CAWSFRTSSLRQETQYF

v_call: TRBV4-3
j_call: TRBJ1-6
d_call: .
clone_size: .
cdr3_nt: TGCGCCAGCAGCCAAGGGGAGGGTTCACCCCTCCACTTT
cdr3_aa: CASSQGEGSPLHF

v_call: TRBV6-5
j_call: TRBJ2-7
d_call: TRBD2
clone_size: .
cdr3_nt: TGTGCCAGCAGTTACGCGGGAGGTGACCTTACCTACGAGCAGTACTTC
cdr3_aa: CASSYAGGDLTYEQYF

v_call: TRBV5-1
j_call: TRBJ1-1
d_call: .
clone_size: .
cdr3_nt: TGCGCCAGCAGCTTTAACGCCGGGGGGGCTTTCTTT
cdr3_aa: CASSFNAGGAFF

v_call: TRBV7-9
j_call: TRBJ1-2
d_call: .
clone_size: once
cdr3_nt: TGTGCCAGCAGCAGTGAGGGGGATTATTGGGGCTACACCTTC
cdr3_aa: CASSSEGDYWGYTF

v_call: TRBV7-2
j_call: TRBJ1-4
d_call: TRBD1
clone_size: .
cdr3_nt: TGTGCCAGCAGCTTAGAGTACTATCGGACAGGCACAATTAATGAAAAACTGTTTTTT
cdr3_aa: CASSLEYYRTGTINEKLFF

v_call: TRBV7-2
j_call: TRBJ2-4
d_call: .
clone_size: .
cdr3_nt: TGTGCCAGCAGCTTAGGGGCGGGGTCAGACATTCAGTACTTC
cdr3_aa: CASSLGAGSDIQYF

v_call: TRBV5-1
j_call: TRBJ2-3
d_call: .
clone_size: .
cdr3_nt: TGCGCCAGCAGCCGTCGTTCAGGGGCAGATACGCAGTATTTT
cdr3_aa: CASSRRSGADTQYF

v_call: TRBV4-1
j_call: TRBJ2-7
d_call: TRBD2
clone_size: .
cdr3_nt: TGCGCCAGCAGCCAAGAATCTAGCGGGAGATCCGGCTACGAGCAGTACTTC
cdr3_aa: CASSQESSGRSGYEQYF

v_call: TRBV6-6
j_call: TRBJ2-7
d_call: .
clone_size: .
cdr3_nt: TGTGCCAGCAGTTCGCGGCCGGGAGAAGGCTACGAGCAGTACTTC
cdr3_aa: CASSSRPGEGYEQYF

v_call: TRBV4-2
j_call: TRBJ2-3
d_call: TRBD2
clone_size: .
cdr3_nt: TGTGCCAGCAGCCCTGGACTAGCGGGAGGGTTGACAGATACGCAGTATTTT
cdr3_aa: CASSPGLAGGLTDTQYF

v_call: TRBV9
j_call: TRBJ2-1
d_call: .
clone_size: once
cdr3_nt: TGTGCCAGCAGCGGACGGACAAACAATGAGCAGTTCTTC
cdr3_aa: CASSGRTNNEQFF

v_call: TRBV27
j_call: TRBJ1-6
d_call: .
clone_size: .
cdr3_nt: TGTGCCTCTCGACAATCGGACAGCTATAATTCACCCCTCCACTTT
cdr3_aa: CASRQSDSYNSPLHF

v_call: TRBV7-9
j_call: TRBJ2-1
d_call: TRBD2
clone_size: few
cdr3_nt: TGTGCCAGCAGCTCAGCACTAGCGACCTACAATGAGCAGTTCTTC
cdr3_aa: CASSSALATYNEQFF

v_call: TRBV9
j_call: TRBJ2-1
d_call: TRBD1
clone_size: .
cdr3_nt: TGTGCCAGCAGCGCGGGGACAGACTCCTACAATGAGCAGTTCTTC
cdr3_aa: CASSAGTDSYNEQFF

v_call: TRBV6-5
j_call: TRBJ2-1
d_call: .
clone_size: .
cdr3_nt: TGTGCCAGCAGCATGGTAGTCTACAATGAGCAGTTCTTC
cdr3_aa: CASSMVVYNEQFF

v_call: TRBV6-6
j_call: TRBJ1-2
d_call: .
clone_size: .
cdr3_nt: TGTGCCAGCCATGCGGGGGGTAACTATGGCTACACCTTC
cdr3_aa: CASHAGGNYGYTF

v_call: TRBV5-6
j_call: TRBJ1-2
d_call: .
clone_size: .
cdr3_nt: TGTGCCAGCAGCCCCTTGAGCAGACCGATGCGGTATGGCTACACCTTC
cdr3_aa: CASSPLSRPMRYGYTF

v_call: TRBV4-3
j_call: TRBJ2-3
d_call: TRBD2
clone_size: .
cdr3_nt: TGCGCCAGCAGCCGACAATCTAGCGGGGGCTTTAGCACAGATACGCAGTATTTT
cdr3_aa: CASSRQSSGGFSTDTQYF

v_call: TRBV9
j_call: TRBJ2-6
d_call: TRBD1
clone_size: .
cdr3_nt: TGTGCCAGCAGCCCCCAGCCATCCAGGGGGCTCTCTGGGGCCAACGTCCTGACTTTC
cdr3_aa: CASSPQPSRGLSGANVLTF

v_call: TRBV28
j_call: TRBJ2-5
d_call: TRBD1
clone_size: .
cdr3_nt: TGTGCCAGCAGTTTCAACAGGGGGTATGGGGAGACCCAGTACTTC
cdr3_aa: CASSFNRGYGETQYF

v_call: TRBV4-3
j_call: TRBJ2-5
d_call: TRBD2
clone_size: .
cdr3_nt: TGCGCCAGCAGCCAAGACCGAGGAGCGGGGGCACAAGAGACCCAGTACTTC
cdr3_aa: CASSQDRGAGAQETQYF

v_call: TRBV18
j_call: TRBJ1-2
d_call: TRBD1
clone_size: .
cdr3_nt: TGTGCCAGCTCACCCACAGGGGACCCTAACTATGGCTACACCTTC
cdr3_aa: CASSPTGDPNYGYTF

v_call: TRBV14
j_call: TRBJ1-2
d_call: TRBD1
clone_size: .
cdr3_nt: TGTGCCAGCAGCGTCCGACGGGGACAGGGTAACTATGGCTACACCTTC
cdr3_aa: CASSVRRGQGNYGYTF